These 14 T cell receptor beta chains were sequenced from one sample in a study of blood T cell repertoires in COVID-19. The protocol was immunoSEQ multiplex PCR, while the TCRdb copy is restricted to in-frame clones and leaves out a portion. The sample records around 220,000 clones, approximately 87% being singletons. The sequenced sample consisted of peripheral blood. The receptors originated from a woman between 50 and 59 years old with acute or convalescent COVID-19.

This clone has just a few counts. CDR3 sequence (DNA): TGTGCCAGCAGCGGAGATCCCGGGAACGAGCAGTACTTC. This translates into CASSGDPGNEQYF. The chain joins TRBV9 to TRBJ2-7; possibly TRBD2 for D (5 bases). The CDR3 loop spans 13 amino acids. Deletions cut 3 bases from V and 5 bases from J, with 12 bases between. In germline, CDR1 is SGDLS, CDR2 YYNGEE.

The J gene is TRBJ2-3, the V gene TRBV29-1; TRBD2 is a possible D gene (6 bases). The germline gives CDR1 SQVTM, CDR2 ANQGSEA. This CDR3 is 16 amino acids long. Trimming left V 1 base short and J 1 base short, with 15 bases between. The CDR3 nucleotides read TGCAGCGTTGAAGGGATCACGGGGACTCGCACAGATACGCAGTATTTT. This sequence encodes CSVEGITGTRTDTQYF.

The V and J genes are TRBV3-1 (or the pseudogene TRBV3-2) and TRBJ2-2; 8 bases align to TRBD2. V shed 0 bases, J shed 1 base, and the junction held 22 bases outside the gene matches. This CDR3 spans 23 amino acids. Germline CDR1 is LGHDT and CDR2 is YNNKEL (reference sequence). Here the CDR3 reads CASSQDSTREKPSGCENTGELFF. Written as DNA, the CDR3 is TGTGCCAGCAGCCAAGATTCGACGCGGGAAAAACCTAGCGGGTGCGAGAACACCGGGGAGCTGTTTTTT.

This chain uses TRBV3-1 (or the pseudogene TRBV3-2) with TRBJ2-2; the D gene is possibly TRBD1 (7 bases). The CDR3 spans 16 residues. The V gene's germline CDR1 is LGHDT and CDR2 YNNKEL (reference sequence). The germline V and J ends were trimmed by 3 bases and 6 bases, with 17 bases remaining between them. The CDR3 here is CASSHEGAGGAGELFF. For the CDR3, the DNA is TGTGCCAGCAGCCATGAGGGGGCAGGAGGGGCCGGGGAGCTGTTTTTT.

The V gene is TRBV18, the J gene TRBJ2-4; the match to TRBD2 covers 7 bases. Per germline, CDR1 KGHSH and CDR2 LQKENI. The length of the CDR3 is 14 residues. V was clipped by 4 bases and J by 7 bases; unmatched bases: 7. CDR3 in amino acids: CASSLAAGANIQYF. For the CDR3, the DNA is TGTGCCAGCTCACTCGCTGCGGGAGCCAACATTCAGTACTTC.

The genes are TRBV29-1 and TRBJ1-2; 7 bases match TRBD1. Germline values: CDR1 SQVTM, CDR2 ANQGSEA. J was trimmed by 3 bases and V by 6 bases; bases with no gene match: 4. There are 12 residues in the CDR3. CDR3 bases: TGCAGCGTCCTCGACAGGGACTATGGCTACACCTTC. It codes for CSVLDRDYGYTF. Drawing the rest from reference TRBV29-1 and TRBJ1-2, the complete variable domain is SAVISQKPSRDICQRGTSLTIQCQVDSQVTMMFWYRQQPGQSLTLIATANQGSEATYESGFVIDKFPISRPNLTFSTLTVSNMSPEDSSIYLCSVLDRDYGYTFGSGTRLTVV.

The chain carries TRBV28 and TRBJ2-5; 7 bases align to TRBD1. CDR1 is MDHEN and CDR2 is SYDVKM in the germline V gene. CDR3 size: 15 residues. The V segment lost 1 base and the J segment 2 bases; nucleotides outside the gene matches: 4. The CDR3 sequence: CASSLYGRGQETQYF. DNA of the CDR3: TGTGCCAGCAGTTTATATGGCAGGGGGCAAGAGACCCAGTACTTC.

V gene TRBV5-1 combines with J gene TRBJ2-4; 7 bases are shared with TRBD1. Germline lookup yields CDR1 SGHRS and CDR2 YFSETQ. The V segment lost 4 bases and the J segment 4 bases; nucleotides outside the gene matches: 5. This CDR3 spans 14 amino acids. Here the CDR3 reads CASSPGTEKNIQYF. CDR3 nucleotides: TGCGCCAGCAGCCCTGGGACAGAAAAAAACATTCAGTACTTC.

V gene TRBV5-6 combines with J gene TRBJ1-1, with unresolved D. The CDR3 contains 11 residues. Looked up from germline, CDR1 is SGHDT and CDR2 is YYEEEE. V was clipped by 2 bases and J by 10 bases, with 9 bases between them. The CDR3 sequence is CASSFSGVAFF. In DNA, the CDR3 is TGTGCCAGCAGCTTCTCCGGAGTAGCTTTCTTT.

The chain links TRBV6-5 to TRBJ1-2; possibly TRBD1 for D (6 bases). CDR3 size: 15 residues. V lost 0 bases and J 4 bases, leaving 12 bases between the germline ends. Germline CDR1 is MNHEY and CDR2 is SVGAGI. The CDR3 region has the DNA TGTGCCAGCAGTTACTCGAATACAGGGCTCTATGGCTACACCTTC. This sequence encodes CASSYSNTGLYGYTF.

The chain combines TRBV6-5 with TRBJ2-1; tentatively, D is TRBD2 (5 bases). V lost 5 bases to trimming and J lost 8 bases, with 10 bases between them. Germline V lookup: CDR1 MNHEY, CDR2 SVGAGI. This CDR3 comprises 12 residues. In DNA form, the CDR3 reads TGTGCCAGCAGTCCCGAGGGCTATGAGCAGTTCTTC. Translated, it gives CASSPEGYEQFF.

The chain links TRBV6-5 to TRBJ2-1, with TRBD2 identical over 8 bases. Germline CDR1 and CDR2: MNHEY and SVGAGI. CDR3 length: 15 amino acids. With V trimmed by 5 bases and J by 2 bases, 5 bases remained unmatched. CDR3 sequence: CASSRIAGTYNEQFF. The CDR3 nucleotides are TGTGCCAGCAGTCGTATAGCGGGGACCTACAATGAGCAGTTCTTC.

The J gene is TRBJ2-5, the V gene TRBV19; 9 bases align to TRBD2. The ends lost 2 bases at V and 1 base at J; junction bases unmatched: 5. This CDR3 spans 16 amino acids. Germline V CDR1 and CDR2: LNHDA, SQIVND (reference sequence). CDR3 nucleotide sequence: TGTGCCAGTAGTATAAGTGCGGGAGGGCCCCAAGAGACCCAGTACTTC. Its protein product is CASSISAGGPQETQYF.

This sequence joins TRBV19 and TRBJ1-5; TRBD1 matches at 8 bases. The length of the CDR3 is 15 residues. Trimming at V came to 7 bases and at J to 2 bases, leaving 7 bases not matched to a gene. CDR1 is LNHDA, CDR2 SQIVND, per germline (reference sequence). CDR3 DNA: TGTGCCAGTATGGGAGGACAGGGCGGCAATCAGCCCCAGCATTTT. It codes for CASMGGQGGNQPQHF.